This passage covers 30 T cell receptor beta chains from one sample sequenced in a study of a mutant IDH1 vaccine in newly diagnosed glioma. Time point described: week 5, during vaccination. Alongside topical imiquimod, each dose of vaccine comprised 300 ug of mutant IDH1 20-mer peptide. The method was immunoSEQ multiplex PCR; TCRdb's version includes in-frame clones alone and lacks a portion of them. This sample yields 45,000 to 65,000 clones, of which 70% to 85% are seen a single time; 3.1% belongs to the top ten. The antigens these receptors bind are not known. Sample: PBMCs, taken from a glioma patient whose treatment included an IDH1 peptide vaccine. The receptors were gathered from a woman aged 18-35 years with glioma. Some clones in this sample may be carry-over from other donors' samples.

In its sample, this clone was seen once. CDR3 in DNA: TGTGCCAGCAGCCTCTATAGCGGGGGGGCCGAAAATGAGCAGTTCTTC. Translation gives CASSLYSGGAENEQFF. V usage is TRBV5-8 and J usage is TRBJ2-1; 11 positions agree with TRBD2. The trim removed 4 bases at V and 7 bases at J, leaving 10 bases unmatched. Germline V gene sequence: CDR1 SGHTS, CDR2 YDEGEE. The CDR3 has 16 amino acids.

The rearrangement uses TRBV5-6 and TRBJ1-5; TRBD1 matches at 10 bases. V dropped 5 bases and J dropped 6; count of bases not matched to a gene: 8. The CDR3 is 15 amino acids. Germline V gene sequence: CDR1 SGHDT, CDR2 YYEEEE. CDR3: CASRAGTGELQPQHF. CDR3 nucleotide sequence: TGTGCCAGCAGAGCCGGGACAGGGGAACTTCAGCCCCAGCATTTT.

CDR3 amino acids: CAWKQGLRYGYTF. Here the CDR3 DNA reads TGTGCCTGGAAACAGGGGCTCCGTTATGGCTACACCTTC. This chain connects TRBV30 to TRBJ1-2, with 7 positions matching TRBD1. Germline V gene lookup returns CDR1 GTSNPN and CDR2 SVGIG (reference sequence). The CDR3 sequence is 13 residues long. After removal of 4 bases from V and 5 bases from J, the junction contained 7 bases not matched to a gene.

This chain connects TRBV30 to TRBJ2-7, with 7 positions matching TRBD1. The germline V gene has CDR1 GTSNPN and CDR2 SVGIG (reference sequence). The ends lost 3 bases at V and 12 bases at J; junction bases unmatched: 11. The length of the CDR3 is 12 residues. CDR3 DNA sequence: TGTGCCTGGAGCCCCCGGACAGGATTTCGGTACTTC. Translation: CAWSPRTGFRYF.

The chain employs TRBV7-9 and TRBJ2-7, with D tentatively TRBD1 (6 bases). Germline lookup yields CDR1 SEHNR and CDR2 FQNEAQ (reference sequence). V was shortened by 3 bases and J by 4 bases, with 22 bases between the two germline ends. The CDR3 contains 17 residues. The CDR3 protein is CASSLPIPGHRGYEQYF. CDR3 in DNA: TGTGCCAGCAGCTTGCCTATCCCGGGACACAGAGGGTACGAGCAGTACTTC.

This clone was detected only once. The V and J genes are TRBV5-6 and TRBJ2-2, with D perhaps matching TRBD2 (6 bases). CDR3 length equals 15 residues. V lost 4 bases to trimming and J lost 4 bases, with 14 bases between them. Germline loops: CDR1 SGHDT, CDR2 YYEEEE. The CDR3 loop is CASSRVVAATGELFF. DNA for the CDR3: TGTGCCAGCAGCAGGGTAGTAGCGGCCACCGGGGAGCTGTTTTTT.

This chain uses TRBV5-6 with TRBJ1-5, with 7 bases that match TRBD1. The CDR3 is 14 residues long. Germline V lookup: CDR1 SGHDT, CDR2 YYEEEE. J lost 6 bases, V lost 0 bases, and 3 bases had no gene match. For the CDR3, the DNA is TGTGCCAGCAGCTTGGGAGGGGGCGGTCAGCCCCAGCATTTT. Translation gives CASSLGGGGQPQHF. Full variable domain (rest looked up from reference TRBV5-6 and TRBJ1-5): DAGVTQSPTHLIKTRGQQVTLRCSPKSGHDTVSWYQQALGQGPQFIFQYYEEEERQRGNFPDRFSGHQFPNYSSELNVNALLLGDSALYLCASSLGGGGQPQHFGDGTRLSIL.

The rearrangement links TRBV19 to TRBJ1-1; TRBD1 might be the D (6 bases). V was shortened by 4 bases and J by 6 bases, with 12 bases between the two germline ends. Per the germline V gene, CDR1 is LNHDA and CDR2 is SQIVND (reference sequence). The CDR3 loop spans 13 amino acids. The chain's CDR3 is CASSTTGYAEAFF. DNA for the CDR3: TGTGCCAGTAGTACAACAGGGTACGCTGAAGCTTTCTTT. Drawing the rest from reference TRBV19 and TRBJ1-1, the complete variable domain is DGGITQSPKYLFRKEGQNVTLSCEQNLNHDAMYWYRQDPGQGLRLIYYSQIVNDFQKGDIAEGYSVSREKKESFPLTVTSAQKNPTAFYLCASSTTGYAEAFFGQGTRLTVV.

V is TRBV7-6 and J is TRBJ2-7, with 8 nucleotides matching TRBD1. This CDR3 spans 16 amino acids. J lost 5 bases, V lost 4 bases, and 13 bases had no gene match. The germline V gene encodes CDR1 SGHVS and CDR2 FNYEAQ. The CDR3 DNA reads TGTGCCAGCAGCTCGCGAATCAGGGGGCAAGGGGACGAGCAGTACTTC. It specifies CASSSRIRGQGDEQYF.

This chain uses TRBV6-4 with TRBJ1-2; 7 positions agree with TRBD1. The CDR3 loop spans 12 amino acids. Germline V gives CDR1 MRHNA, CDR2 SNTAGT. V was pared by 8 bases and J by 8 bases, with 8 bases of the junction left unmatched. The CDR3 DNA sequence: TGTGCCAGCGGCGACAGGGTTGAGGGCTACACCTTC. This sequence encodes CASGDRVEGYTF.

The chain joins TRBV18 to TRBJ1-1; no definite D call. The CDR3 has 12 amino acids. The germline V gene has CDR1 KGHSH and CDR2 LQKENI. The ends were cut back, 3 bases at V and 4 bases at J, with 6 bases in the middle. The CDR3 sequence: CASSPLGTEAFF. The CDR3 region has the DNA TGTGCCAGCTCACCGCTAGGCACTGAAGCTTTCTTT.

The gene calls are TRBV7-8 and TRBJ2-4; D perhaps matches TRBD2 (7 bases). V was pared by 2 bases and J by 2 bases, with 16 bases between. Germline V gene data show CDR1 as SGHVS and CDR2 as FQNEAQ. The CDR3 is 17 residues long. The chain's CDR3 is CASSLSRGGGSKNIQYF. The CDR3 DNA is TGTGCCAGCAGCTTATCCCGGGGAGGGGGTTCCAAAAACATTCAGTACTTC.

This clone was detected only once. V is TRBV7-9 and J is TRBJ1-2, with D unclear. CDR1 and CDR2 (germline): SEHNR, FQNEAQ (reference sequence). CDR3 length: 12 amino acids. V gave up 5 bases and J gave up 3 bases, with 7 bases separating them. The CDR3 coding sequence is TGTGCCAGCAGCACGGACCACTATGGCTACACCTTC. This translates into CASSTDHYGYTF.

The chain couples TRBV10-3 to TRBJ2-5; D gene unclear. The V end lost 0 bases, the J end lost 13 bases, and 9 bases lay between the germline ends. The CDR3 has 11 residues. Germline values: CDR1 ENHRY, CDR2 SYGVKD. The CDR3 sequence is CAISESRQLYF. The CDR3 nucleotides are TGTGCCATCAGTGAGTCGAGGCAGCTGTACTTC.

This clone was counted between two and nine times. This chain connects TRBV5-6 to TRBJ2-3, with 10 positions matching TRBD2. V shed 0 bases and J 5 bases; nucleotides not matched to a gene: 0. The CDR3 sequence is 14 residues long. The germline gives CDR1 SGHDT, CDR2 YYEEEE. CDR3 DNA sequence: TGTGCCAGCAGCTTGGGACTAGCGGGAGATACGCAGTATTTT. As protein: CASSLGLAGDTQYF.

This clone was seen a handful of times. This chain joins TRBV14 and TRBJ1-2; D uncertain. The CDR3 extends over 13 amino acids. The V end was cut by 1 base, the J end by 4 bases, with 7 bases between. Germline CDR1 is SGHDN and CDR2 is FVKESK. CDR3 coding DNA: TGTGCCAGCAGCCAAGTTGGGGTCTATGGCTACACCTTC. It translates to CASSQVGVYGYTF. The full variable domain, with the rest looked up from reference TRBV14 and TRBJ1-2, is EAGVTQFPSHSVIEKGQTVTLRCDPISGHDNLYWYRRVMGKEIKFLLHFVKESKQDESGMPNNRFLAERTGGTYSTLKVQPAELEDSGVYFCASSQVGVYGYTFGSGTRLTVV.

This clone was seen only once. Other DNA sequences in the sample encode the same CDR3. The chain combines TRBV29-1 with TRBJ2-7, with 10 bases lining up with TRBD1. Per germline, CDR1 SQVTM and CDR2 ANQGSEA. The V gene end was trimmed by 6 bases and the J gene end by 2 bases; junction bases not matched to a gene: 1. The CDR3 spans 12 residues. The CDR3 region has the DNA TGCAGCGTCGGACAGGGGGCCTACGAGCAGTACTTC. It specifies CSVGQGAYEQYF.

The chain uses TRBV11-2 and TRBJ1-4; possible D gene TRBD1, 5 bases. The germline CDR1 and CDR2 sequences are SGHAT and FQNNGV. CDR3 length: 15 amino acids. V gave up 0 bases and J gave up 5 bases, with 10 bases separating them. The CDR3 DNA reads TGTGCCAGCAGCTTAGACGGACGGGGGAATGAAAAACTGTTTTTT. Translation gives CASSLDGRGNEKLFF. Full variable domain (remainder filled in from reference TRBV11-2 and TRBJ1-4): EAGVAQSPRYKIIEKRQSVAFWCNPISGHATLYWYQQILGQGPKLLIQFQNNGVVDDSQLPKDRFSAERLKGVDSTLKIQPAKLEDSAVYLCASSLDGRGNEKLFFGSGTQLSVL.

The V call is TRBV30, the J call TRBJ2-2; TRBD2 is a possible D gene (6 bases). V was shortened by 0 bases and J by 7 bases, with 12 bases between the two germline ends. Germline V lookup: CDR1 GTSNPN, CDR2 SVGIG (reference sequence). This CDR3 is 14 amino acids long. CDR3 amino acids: CAWSVLGTRGELFF. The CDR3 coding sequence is TGTGCCTGGAGTGTACTTGGGACTCGCGGGGAGCTGTTTTTT.

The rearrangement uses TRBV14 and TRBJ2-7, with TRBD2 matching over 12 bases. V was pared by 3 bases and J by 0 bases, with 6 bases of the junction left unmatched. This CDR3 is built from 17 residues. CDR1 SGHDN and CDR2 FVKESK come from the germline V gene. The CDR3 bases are TGTGCCAGCAGCCAGGGACTAGCGGGTTTTAGCTCCTACGAGCAGTACTTC. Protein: CASSQGLAGFSSYEQYF.

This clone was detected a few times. The CDR3, as DNA: TGTGCCAGTTCTACAGGGAACTATCAGCCCCAGCATTTT. Translated: CASSTGNYQPQHF. J is TRBJ1-5 and V is TRBV2, with D possibly matching TRBD1 (6 bases). The CDR3 consists of 13 residues. The germline V and J ends were trimmed by 9 bases and 5 bases, with 14 bases remaining between them. CDR1 and CDR2 (germline): SNHLY, FYNNEI.

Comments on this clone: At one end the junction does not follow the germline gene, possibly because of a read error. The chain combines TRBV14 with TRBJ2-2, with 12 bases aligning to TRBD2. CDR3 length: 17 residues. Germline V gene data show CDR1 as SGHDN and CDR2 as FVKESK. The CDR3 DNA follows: TGTGCCGGCAGCCAAGAAGGACTAGCGGGGAGCACCGGGGAGCTGTTTTTT. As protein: CAGSQEGLAGSTGELFF.

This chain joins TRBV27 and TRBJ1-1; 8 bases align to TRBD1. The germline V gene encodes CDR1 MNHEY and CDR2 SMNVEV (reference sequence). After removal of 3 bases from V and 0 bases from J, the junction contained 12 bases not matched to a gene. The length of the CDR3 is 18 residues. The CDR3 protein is CASSFNSPGQGVNTEAFF. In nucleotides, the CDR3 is TGTGCCAGCAGTTTCAATTCACCCGGACAGGGAGTGAACACTGAAGCTTTCTTT.

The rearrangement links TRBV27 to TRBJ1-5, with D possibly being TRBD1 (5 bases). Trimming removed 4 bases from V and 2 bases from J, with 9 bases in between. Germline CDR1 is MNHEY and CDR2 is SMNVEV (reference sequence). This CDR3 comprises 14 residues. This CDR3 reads CASSSGFGNQPQHF. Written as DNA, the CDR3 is TGTGCCAGCAGTTCAGGGTTCGGCAATCAGCCCCAGCATTTT.

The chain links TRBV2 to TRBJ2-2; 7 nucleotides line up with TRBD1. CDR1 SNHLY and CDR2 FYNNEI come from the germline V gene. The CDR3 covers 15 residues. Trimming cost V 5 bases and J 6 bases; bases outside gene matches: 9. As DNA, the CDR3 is TGTGCCAGCAGTTCCCGGACAGGAGTCCCCGGGGAGCTGTTTTTT. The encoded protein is CASSSRTGVPGELFF.

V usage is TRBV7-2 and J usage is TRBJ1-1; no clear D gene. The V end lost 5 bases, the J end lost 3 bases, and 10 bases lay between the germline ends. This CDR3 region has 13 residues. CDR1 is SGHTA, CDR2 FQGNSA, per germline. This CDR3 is CASSPRVDTEAFF. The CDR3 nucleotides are TGTGCCAGCAGCCCCCGGGTCGACACTGAAGCTTTCTTT. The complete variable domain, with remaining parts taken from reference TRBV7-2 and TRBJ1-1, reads GAGVSQSPSNKVTEKGKDVELRCDPISGHTALYWYRQSLGQGLEFLIYFQGNSAPDKSGLPSDRFSAERTGGSVSTLTIQRTQQEDSAVYLCASSPRVDTEAFFGQGTRLTVV.

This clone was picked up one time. CDR3: CATPNRASGGYTF. Written as DNA, the CDR3 is TGTGCCACCCCAAACCGTGCCTCGGGCGGCTACACCTTC. The rearrangement joins TRBV2 to TRBJ1-2; D is ambiguous. Between the trimmed V and J ends, which lost 10 bases and 8 bases, there was a span of 20 bases. The CDR3 length is 13 residues. Germline V gives CDR1 SNHLY, CDR2 FYNNEI. Full variable domain (rest looked up from reference TRBV2 and TRBJ1-2): EPEVTQTPSHQVTQMGQEVILRCVPISNHLYFYWYRQILGQKVEFLVSFYNNEISEKSEIFDDQFSVERPDGSNFTLKIRSTKLEDSAMYFCATPNRASGGYTFGSGTRLTVV.

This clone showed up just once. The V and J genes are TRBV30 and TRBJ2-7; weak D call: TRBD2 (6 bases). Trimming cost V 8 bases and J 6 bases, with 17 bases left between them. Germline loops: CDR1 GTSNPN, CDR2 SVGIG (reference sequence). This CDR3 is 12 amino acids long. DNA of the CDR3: TGTGCCGGTAATTCGGGGGAAAGCGAGCAGTACTTC. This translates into CAGNSGESEQYF.

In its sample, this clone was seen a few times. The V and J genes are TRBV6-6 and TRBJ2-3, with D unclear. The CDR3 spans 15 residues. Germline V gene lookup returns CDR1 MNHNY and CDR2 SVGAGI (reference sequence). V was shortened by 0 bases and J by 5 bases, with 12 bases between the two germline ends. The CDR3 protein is CASSYSNVREDTQYF. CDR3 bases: TGTGCCAGCAGTTACTCGAACGTTAGGGAAGATACGCAGTATTTT.

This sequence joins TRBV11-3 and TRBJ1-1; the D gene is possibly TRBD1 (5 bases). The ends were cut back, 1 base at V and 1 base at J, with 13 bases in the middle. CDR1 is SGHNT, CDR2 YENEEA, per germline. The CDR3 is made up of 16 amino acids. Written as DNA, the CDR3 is TGTGCCAGCAGCTTAGCCTGGGGACGGGAGAACACTGAAGCTTTCTTT. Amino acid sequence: CASSLAWGRENTEAFF.